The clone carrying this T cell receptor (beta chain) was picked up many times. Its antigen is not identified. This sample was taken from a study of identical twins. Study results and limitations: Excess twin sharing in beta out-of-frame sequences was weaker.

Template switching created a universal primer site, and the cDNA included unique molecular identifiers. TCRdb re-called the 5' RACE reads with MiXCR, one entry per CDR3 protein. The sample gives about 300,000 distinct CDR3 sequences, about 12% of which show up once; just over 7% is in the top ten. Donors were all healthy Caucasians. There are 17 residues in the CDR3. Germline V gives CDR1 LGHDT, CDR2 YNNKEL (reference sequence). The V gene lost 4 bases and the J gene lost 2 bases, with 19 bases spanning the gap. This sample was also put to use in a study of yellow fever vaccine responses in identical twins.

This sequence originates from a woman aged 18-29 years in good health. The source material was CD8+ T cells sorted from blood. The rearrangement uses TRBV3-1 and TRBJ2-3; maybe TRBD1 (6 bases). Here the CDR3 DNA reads TGTGCCAGCAGCCGCTCCACCAGGGGATCTCCCACAGATACGCAGTATTTT. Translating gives CASSRSTRGSPTDTQYF.